The clone carrying this TCR beta chain was recorded at least ten times. The antigen is undetermined. This specimen comes from a study of T cells in Graves' hyperthyroidism and ophthalmopathy. Across the study: Peripheral blood was taken when the disease was first diagnosed, before any treatment began. General observations from the study: Ophthalmopathy got predicted by the model a median around 6.6 months before its onset.

The ends were cut back, 2 bases at V and 5 bases at J, with 9 bases in the middle. The CDR3 totals 13 residues. Looked up from germline, CDR1 is SGHVS and CDR2 is FNYEAQ. TCR beta CDR3 regions were amplified from RNA transcripts. A first-round RT-PCR of the TCR CDR3 used the HTBI primer set. Via MiXCR, TCRdb re-called the multiplex PCR reads, giving one row per CDR3 protein. The table shows 500,000 to 750,000 distinct CDR3 sequences, with less than 20% occurring only once. J is TRBJ1-1 and V is TRBV7-6, with D maybe TRBD1 (6 bases). This receptor was taken from a young woman with Graves' hyperthyroidism. Sequencing was performed on blood. As DNA, the CDR3 is TGTGCCAGCAGCTTATTACAGGGAACTGAAGCTTTCTTT. Residues: CASSLLQGTEAFF.